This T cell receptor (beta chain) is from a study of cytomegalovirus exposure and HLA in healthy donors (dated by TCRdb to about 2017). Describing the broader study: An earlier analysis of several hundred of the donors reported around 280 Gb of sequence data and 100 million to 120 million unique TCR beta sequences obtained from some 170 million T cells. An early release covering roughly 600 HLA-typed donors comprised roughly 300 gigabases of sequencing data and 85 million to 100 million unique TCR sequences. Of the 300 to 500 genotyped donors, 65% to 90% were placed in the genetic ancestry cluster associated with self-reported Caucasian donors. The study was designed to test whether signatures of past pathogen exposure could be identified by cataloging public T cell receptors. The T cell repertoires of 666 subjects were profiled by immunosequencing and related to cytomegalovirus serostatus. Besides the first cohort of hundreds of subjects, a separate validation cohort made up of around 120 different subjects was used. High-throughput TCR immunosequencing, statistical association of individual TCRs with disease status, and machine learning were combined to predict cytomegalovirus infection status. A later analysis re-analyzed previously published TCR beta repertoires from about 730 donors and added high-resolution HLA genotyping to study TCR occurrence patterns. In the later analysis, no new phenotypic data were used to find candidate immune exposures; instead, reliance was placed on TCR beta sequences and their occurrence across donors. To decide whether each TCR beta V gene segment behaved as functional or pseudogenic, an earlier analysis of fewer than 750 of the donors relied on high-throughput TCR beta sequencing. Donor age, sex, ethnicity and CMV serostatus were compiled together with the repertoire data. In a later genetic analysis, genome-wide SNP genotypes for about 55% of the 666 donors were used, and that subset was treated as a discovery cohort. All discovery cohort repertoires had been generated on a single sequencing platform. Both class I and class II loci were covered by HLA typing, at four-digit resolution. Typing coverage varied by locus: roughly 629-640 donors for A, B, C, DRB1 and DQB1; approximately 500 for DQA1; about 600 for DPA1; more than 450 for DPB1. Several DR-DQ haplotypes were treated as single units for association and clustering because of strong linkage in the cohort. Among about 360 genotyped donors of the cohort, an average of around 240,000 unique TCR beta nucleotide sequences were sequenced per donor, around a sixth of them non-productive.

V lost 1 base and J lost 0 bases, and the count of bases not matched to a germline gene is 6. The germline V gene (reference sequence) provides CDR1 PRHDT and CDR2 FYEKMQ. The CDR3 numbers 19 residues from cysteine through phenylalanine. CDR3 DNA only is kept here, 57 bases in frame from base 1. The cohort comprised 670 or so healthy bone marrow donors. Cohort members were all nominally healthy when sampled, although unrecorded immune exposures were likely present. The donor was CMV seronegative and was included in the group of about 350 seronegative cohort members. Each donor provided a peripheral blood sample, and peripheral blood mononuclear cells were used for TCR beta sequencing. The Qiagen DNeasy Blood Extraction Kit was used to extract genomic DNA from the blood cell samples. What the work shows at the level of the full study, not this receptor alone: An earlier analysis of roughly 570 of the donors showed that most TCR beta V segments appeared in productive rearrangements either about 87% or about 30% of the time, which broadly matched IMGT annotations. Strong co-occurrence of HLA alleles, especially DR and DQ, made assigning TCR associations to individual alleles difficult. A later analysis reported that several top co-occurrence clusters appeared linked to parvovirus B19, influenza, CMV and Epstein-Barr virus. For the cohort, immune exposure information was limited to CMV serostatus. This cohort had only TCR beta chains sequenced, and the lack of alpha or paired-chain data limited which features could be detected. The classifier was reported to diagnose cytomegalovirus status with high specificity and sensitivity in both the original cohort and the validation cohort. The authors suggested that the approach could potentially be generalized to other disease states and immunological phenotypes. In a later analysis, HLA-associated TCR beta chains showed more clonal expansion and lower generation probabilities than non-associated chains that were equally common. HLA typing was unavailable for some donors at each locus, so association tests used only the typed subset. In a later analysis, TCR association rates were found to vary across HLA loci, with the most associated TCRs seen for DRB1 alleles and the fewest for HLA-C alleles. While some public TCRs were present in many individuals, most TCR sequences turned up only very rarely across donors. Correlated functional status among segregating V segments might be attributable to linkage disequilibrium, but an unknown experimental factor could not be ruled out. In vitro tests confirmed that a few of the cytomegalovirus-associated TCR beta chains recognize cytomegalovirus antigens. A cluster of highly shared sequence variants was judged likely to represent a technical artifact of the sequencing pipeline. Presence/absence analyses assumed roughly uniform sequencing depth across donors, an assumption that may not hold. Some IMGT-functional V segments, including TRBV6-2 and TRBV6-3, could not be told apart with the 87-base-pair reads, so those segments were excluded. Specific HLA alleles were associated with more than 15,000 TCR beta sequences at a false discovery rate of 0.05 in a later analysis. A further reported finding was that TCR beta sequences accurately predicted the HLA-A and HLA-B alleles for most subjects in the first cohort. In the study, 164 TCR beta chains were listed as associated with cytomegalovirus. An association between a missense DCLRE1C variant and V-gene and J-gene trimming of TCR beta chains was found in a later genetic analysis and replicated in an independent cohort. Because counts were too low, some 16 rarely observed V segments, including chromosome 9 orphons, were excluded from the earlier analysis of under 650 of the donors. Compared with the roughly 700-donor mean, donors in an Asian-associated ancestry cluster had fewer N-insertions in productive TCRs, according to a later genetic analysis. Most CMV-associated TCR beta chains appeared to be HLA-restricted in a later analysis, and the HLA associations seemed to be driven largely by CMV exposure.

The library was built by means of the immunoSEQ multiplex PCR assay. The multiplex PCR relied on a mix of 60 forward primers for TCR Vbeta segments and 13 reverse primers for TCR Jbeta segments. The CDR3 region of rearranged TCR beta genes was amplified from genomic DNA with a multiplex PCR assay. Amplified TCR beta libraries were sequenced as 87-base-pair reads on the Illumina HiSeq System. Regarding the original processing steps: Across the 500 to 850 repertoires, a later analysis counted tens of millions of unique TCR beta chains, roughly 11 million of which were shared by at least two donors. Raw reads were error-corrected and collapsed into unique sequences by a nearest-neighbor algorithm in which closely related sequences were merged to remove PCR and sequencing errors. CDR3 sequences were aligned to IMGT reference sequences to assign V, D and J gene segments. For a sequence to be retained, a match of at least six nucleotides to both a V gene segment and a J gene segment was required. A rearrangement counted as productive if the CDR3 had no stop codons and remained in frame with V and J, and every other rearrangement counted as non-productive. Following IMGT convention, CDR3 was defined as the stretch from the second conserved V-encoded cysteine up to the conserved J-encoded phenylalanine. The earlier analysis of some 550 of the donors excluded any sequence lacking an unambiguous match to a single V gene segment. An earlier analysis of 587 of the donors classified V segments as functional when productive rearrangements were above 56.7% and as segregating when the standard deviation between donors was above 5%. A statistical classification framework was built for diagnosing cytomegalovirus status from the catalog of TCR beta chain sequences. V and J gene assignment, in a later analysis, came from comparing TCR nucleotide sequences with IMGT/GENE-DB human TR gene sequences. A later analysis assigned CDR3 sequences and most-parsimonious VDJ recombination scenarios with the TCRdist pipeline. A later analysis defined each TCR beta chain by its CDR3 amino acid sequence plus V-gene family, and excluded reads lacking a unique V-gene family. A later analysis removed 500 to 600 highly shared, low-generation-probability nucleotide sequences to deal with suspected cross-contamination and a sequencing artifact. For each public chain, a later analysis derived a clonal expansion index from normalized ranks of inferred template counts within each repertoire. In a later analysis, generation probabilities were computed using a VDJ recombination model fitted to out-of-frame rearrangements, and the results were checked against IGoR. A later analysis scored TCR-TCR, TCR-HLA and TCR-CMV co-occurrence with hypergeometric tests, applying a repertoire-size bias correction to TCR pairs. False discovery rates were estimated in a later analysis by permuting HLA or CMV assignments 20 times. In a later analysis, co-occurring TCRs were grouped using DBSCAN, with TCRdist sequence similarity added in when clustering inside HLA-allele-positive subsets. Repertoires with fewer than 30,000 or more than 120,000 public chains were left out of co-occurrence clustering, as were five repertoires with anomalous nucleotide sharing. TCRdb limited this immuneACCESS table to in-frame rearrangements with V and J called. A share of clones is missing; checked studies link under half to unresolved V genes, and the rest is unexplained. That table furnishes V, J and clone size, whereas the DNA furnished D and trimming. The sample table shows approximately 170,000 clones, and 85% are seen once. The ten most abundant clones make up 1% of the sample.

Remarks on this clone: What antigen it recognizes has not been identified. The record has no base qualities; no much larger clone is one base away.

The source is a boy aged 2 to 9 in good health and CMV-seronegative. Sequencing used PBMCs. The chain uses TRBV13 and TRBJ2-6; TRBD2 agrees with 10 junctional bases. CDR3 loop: CASSLALAGDVSGANVLTF. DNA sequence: TGTGCCAGCAGCTTAGCCCTAGCGGGGGACGTCTCTGGGGCCAACGTCCTGACTTTC.